This T cell receptor (beta chain) came from a study of CXCR3-negative and CXCR3-positive naive CD8 T cells. Study conclusions and caveats: CXCR3-expressing naive cells carried TRB CDR3s more hydrophobic than those of CXCR3-negative naive cells. Naive subsets had comparable surface CD5; TCR strength was inferred from TRB CDR3 properties. Whereas memory cells differed, naive CXCR3-negative and CXCR3-positive cells shared similar TRBV-TRBJ usage.

UMI-labeled 5' RACE yielded the TRB cDNA libraries. From its re-call of the 5' RACE reads, TCRdb lists each CDR3 protein once, without DNA. Recorded for this sample: some 130,000 distinct CDR3 sequences. From germline, CDR1 is SGHRS and CDR2 YFSETQ. This CDR3 spans 16 amino acids. Points on this clonotype: The target antigen is unknown.

The sequence derives from a human donor in good health. Some clones in this sample may be carry-over from other donors' samples. The sample taken for sequencing was naive CXCR3+ CD8+ T cells from blood. Subset meaning: CD45RO-CCR7+CD27+CD95- naive CD8+ T cells expressing CXCR3 (TNR3+). The gene calls are TRBV5-1 and TRBJ2-7. CDR3 protein: CASSLDFQDHSYEQYF.